These T cell receptor beta chains were read from a single sample in a study of T cells in Graves' hyperthyroidism and ophthalmopathy. TCRdb recomputed calls from the multiplex PCR reads with MiXCR, one row per CDR3 protein. The sample shows fewer than 400,000 distinct CDR3 sequences, over 11% of them seen only once. Sample: blood. Receptors originate from a middle-aged man with Graves' ophthalmopathy. CDR3s include the opening cysteine and the closing phenylalanine or tryptophan. A D gene is named only where the DNA matches it firmly. Where a row states a size, it is once, few, many or the class of an expanded clone; other rows omit it.

d_gene,j_gene,abundance,v_gene,CDR3nt,CDR3aa
TRBD2,TRBJ2-2,many,TRBV12-3/TRBV12-4,TGTGCCAGCAGTTTACCAGCGGGAGCCGGGGAGCTGTTTTTT,CASSLPAGAGELFF
TRBD1,TRBJ1-6,many,TRBV5-1,TGCGCCAGCAGCACCATTACAGGGGATAATTCACCCCTCCACTTT,CASSTITGDNSPLHF
NA,TRBJ2-1,NA,TRBV9,TGTGCCAGCACCCGGAGCTCCTACAATGAGCAGTTCTTC,CASTRSSYNEQFF
TRBD1,TRBJ2-2,few,TRBV28,TGTGCCAGCAGGCCCCGGACAGGAGGCACCGGGGAGCTGTTTTTT,CASRPRTGGTGELFF
NA,TRBJ2-5,many,TRBV5-1,TGCGCCAGCAGGGCGGCGCCACTAGAAGAGACCCAGTACTTC,CASRAAPLEETQYF
TRBD1,TRBJ1-5,NA,TRBV6-1,TGTGCCAGCAGGTGGAGGGACAGCCCTAATCAGCCCCAGCATTTT,CASRWRDSPNQPQHF
NA,TRBJ2-7,many,TRBV5-1,TGCGCCAGCAGCCAGAGACGAGGACGGGACGAGCAGTACTTC,CASSQRRGRDEQYF
NA,TRBJ1-1,many,TRBV6-1,TGTGCCAGCAGACCGGGACCGAACCTGAACACTGAAGCTTTCTTT,CASRPGPNLNTEAFF
NA,TRBJ2-7,NA,TRBV7-9,TGTGCCAGCAGCCCCGGGGATACTCTGCAGCAGTACTTC,CASSPGDTLQQYF
NA,TRBJ2-1,NA,TRBV10-3,TGTGCCATCAGTGAGGACCGGAGCTCCTACAATGAGCAGTTCTTC,CAISEDRSSYNEQFF
NA,TRBJ1-6,NA,TRBV12-3/TRBV12-4,TGTGCCAGCACCAGCGGGCTGTATAATTCACCCCTCCAATTT,CASTSGLYNSPLQF
NA,TRBJ2-7,few,TRBV27,TGTGCCAGCCGATCCCCTGGAGGGTACGAGCAGTACTTC,CASRSPGGYEQYF
TRBD2,TRBJ2-1,many,TRBV11-3,TGTGCCAGCAGCTTCAATCCTAGCGGGAGGGCCCCCAATGAGCAGTTCTTC,CASSFNPSGRAPNEQFF
NA,TRBJ2-1,few,TRBV2,TGTGCCAGCAGTGGAGAAGGGTACCTTGAGCAGTTCTTC,CASSGEGYLEQFF
NA,TRBJ1-2,NA,TRBV9,TGTGCCAGCAGCGTAGTTGGACAGCATAACTATGGCTACACCTTC,CASSVVGQHNYGYTF